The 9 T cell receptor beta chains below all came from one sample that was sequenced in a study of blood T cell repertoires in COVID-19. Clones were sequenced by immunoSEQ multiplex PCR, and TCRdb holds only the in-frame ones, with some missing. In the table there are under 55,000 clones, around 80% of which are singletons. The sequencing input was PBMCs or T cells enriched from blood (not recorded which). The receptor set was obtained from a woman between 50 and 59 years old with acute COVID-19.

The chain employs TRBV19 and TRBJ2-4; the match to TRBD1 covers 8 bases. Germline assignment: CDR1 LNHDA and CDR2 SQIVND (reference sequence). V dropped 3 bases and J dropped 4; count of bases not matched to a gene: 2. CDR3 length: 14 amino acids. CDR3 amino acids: CASSIDRGKNIQYF. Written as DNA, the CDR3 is TGTGCCAGTAGTATCGACAGGGGAAAAAACATTCAGTACTTC.

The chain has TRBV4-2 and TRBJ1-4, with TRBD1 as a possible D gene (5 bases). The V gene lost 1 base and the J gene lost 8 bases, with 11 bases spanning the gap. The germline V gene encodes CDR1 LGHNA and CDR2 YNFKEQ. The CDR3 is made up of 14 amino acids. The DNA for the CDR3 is TGTGCCAGCAGCCAAGGCGGGGGGAGCGAAAAACTGTTTTTT. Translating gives CASSQGGGSEKLFF.

CDR3 DNA: TGTGCCAGCAGCTTAGGACTCACTAGCGGGGGGGAAAATGAGCAGTTCTTC. Protein sequence: CASSLGLTSGGENEQFF. The chain employs TRBV11-3 and TRBJ2-1; 13 bases align to TRBD2. Losses at the gene ends were 1 base for V and 7 bases for J; bases not matched to a gene: 7. The germline V gene encodes CDR1 SGHNT and CDR2 YENEEA. The CDR3 has 17 amino acids. The full variable domain, completed using reference TRBV11-3 and TRBJ2-1, is EAGVVQSPRYKIIEKKQPVAFWCNPISGHNTLYWYLQNLGQGPELLIRYENEEAVDDSQLPKDRFSAERLKGVDSTLKIQPAELGDSAVYLCASSLGLTSGGENEQFFGPGTRLTVL.

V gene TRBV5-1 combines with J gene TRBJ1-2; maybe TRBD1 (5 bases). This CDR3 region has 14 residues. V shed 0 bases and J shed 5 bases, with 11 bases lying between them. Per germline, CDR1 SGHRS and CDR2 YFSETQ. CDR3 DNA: TGCGCCAGCAGCTTGGGGTCAGGGCAATATGGCTACACCTTC. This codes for CASSLGSGQYGYTF.

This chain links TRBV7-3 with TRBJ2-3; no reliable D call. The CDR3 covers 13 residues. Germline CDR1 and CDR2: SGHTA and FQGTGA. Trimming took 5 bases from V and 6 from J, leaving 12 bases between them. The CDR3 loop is CASSDTPRDTQYF. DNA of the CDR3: TGTGCCAGCAGCGACACCCCGCGCGATACGCAGTATTTT.

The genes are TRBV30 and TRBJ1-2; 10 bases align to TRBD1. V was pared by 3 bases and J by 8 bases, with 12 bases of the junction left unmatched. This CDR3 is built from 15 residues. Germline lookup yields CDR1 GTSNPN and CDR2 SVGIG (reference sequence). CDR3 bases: TGTGCCTGGAGGGATAAGGACAGGGGGAGGCGAGGCTACACCTTC. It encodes CAWRDKDRGRRGYTF.

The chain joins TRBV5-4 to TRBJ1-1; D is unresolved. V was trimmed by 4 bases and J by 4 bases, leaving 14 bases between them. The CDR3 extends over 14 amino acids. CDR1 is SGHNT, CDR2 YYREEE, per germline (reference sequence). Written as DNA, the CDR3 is TGTGCCAGCAGCAAGGACTCTCGGGGCACTGAAGCTTTCTTT. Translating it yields CASSKDSRGTEAFF. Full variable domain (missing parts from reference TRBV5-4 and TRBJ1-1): ETGVTQSPTHLIKTRGQQVTLRCSSQSGHNTVSWYQQALGQGPQFIFQYYREEENGRGNFPPRFSGLQFPNYSSELNVNALELDDSALYLCASSKDSRGTEAFFGQGTRLTVV.

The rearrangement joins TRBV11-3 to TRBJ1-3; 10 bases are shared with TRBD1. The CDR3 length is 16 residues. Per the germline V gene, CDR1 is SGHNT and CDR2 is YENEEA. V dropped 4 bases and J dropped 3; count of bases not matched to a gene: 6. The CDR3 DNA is TGTGCCAGCAGCTCGCGACAGGGGGCCTATGGAAACACCATATATTTT. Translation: CASSSRQGAYGNTIYF.

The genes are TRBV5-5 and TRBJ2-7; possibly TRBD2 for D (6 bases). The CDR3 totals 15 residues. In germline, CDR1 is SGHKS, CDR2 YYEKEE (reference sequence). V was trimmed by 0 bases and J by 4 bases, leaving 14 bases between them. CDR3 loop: CASSLVAGIGYEQYF. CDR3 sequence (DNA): TGTGCCAGCAGCTTGGTTGCGGGAATCGGGTACGAGCAGTACTTC.